Following are 28 T cell receptor beta chains from one sample sequenced in a study of control samples from healthy donors and cancer patients. The method was immunoSEQ multiplex PCR; TCRdb's version includes in-frame clones alone and lacks a portion of them. The table lists fewer than 150,000 clones, 90% of them singletons. The sample was blood. The receptors derive from a man between 18 and 29 years old in good health.

The chain joins TRBV25-1 to TRBJ2-7; D not resolved. This CDR3 contains 14 residues. V shed 3 bases and J shed 5 bases, with 14 bases lying between them. The germline V gene encodes CDR1 MGHDK and CDR2 SYGVNS. CDR3 in DNA: TGTGCCAGCAGTGATCCCAATCGACGCAACGAGCAGTACTTC. It encodes CASSDPNRRNEQYF.

This chain joins TRBV5-4 and TRBJ2-3, with 14 nucleotides matching TRBD2. The germline gives CDR1 SGHNT, CDR2 YYREEE (reference sequence). The CDR3 runs to 18 residues. V shed 3 bases, J shed 2 bases, and the junction held 8 bases outside the gene matches. CDR3 sequence: CASSSGTSGGRYTDTQYF. The CDR3 region has the DNA TGTGCCAGCAGCTCTGGGACTAGCGGGGGCCGCTACACAGATACGCAGTATTTT.

The chain is built from TRBV9 and TRBJ2-2; 11 positions match TRBD2. V lost 1 base and J lost 5; bases outside the gene matches: 7. The CDR3 sequence is 17 residues long. CDR1 is SGDLS, CDR2 YYNGEE, per germline. CDR3 protein: CASSVTPGTSGTGELFF. The CDR3 DNA sequence: TGTGCCAGCAGCGTAACCCCAGGGACTAGCGGTACCGGGGAGCTGTTTTTT.

This sequence joins TRBV5-1 and TRBJ2-5; maybe TRBD1 (6 bases). Germline V gene sequence: CDR1 SGHRS, CDR2 YFSETQ. The V gene lost 3 bases and the J gene lost 1 base, with 10 bases spanning the gap. CDR3 length equals 14 residues. In DNA form, the CDR3 reads TGCGCCAGCAGCTCCACAGGGAGCCAAGAGACCCAGTACTTC. Translating gives CASSSTGSQETQYF.

The chain has TRBV2 and TRBJ2-1; D ambiguous. CDR1 and CDR2 from the germline V gene are SNHLY and FYNNEI. Deletions cut 2 bases from V and 6 bases from J, with 11 bases between. This CDR3 spans 14 amino acids. The DNA of the CDR3 is TGTGCCAGCAGTGAAAGTGGTAGCTCCAATGAGCAGTTCTTC. Its protein product is CASSESGSSNEQFF.

The sample holds one count of this clone. The chain carries TRBV7-3 and TRBJ2-2, with 8 bases that match TRBD1. V was clipped by 2 bases and J by 7 bases; unmatched bases: 6. The CDR3 runs 15 residues. Germline lookup yields CDR1 SGHTA and CDR2 FQGTGA. The chain's CDR3 is CASSLSGGSSGELFF. CDR3 bases: TGTGCCAGCAGCTTATCAGGGGGCAGTAGCGGGGAGCTGTTTTTT.

The CDR3 DNA follows: TGTGCCAGCAGCGTTGGCACCGTTGGCAATGAGCAGTTCTTC. It yields the protein CASSVGTVGNEQFF. This chain connects TRBV3-1 (or the pseudogene TRBV3-2) to TRBJ2-1; D is ambiguous. Germline assignment: CDR1 LGHDT and CDR2 YNNKEL (reference sequence). The CDR3 covers 14 residues. V lost 5 bases to trimming and J lost 6 bases, with 14 bases between them.

The chain joins TRBV2 to TRBJ2-6; D might be TRBD2 (6 bases). Trimming removed 0 bases at V and 2 bases at J, with 17 bases between. The V gene's germline CDR1 is SNHLY and CDR2 FYNNEI. The CDR3 has 19 residues. The CDR3 is CASSEARAGRPTGANVLTF. Written as DNA, the CDR3 is TGTGCCAGCAGTGAAGCGCGGGCAGGGAGGCCCACTGGGGCCAACGTCCTGACTTTC. The full variable domain, its missing parts supplied by reference TRBV2 and TRBJ2-6, is EPEVTQTPSHQVTQMGQEVILRCVPISNHLYFYWYRQILGQKVEFLVSFYNNEISEKSEIFDDQFSVERPDGSNFTLKIRSTKLEDSAMYFCASSEARAGRPTGANVLTFGAGSRLTVL.

In its sample, this clone was seen a few times. This chain uses TRBV9 with TRBJ2-3, with a weak D call TRBD2 (6 bases). The V end was cut by 0 bases, the J end by 0 bases, with 11 bases between. Germline values: CDR1 SGDLS, CDR2 YYNGEE. The CDR3 spans 16 residues. The CDR3 region is CASSVGAGTSTDTQYF. The CDR3 coding sequence is TGTGCCAGCAGCGTAGGGGCAGGGACTAGCACAGATACGCAGTATTTT. The full variable domain, rest sourced from reference TRBV9 and TRBJ2-3, is DSGVTQTPKHLITATGQRVTLRCSPRSGDLSVYWYQQSLDQGLQFLIQYYNGEERAKGNILERFSAQQFPDLHSELNLSSLELGDSALYFCASSVGAGTSTDTQYFGPGTRLTVL.

This chain connects TRBV6-7 to TRBJ1-3, with D maybe TRBD1 (6 bases). TRBV6-7 is reported as an ORF; its role is uncertain. Trimming took off 2 bases at V and 0 bases at J, with 17 bases between the two ends. CDR3 length equals 18 residues. The CDR3 DNA follows: TGTGCCAGCAGTTACAGGCTGGCACAGGGAAACTCTGGAAACACCATATATTTT. This sequence encodes CASSYRLAQGNSGNTIYF.

The chain is built from TRBV5-1 and TRBJ2-5, with no clear D. Looked up from germline, CDR1 is SGHRS and CDR2 is YFSETQ. The CDR3 has 12 amino acids. With 4 bases removed from V and 5 bases from J, the gap between germline ends came to 9 bases. In DNA, the CDR3 is TGCGCCAGCAGCGAGGCAAGGGAGACCCAGTACTTC. It is translated as CASSEARETQYF.

The chain employs TRBV6-2 or TRBV6-3 and TRBJ2-5; 12 bases align to TRBD2. Germline values: CDR1 MNHEY, CDR2 SVGEGT. The CDR3 extends over 17 amino acids. V was clipped by 6 bases and J by 5 bases; unmatched bases: 13. CDR3 bases: TGTGCCAGCAGCTCCGGGGCTAGCGGGAGGGCCTCGGAGACCCAGTACTTC. Its translation is CASSSGASGRASETQYF.

V and J are TRBV3-1 (or the pseudogene TRBV3-2) and TRBJ2-2; 11 nucleotides match TRBD2. Germline V gene sequence: CDR1 LGHDT, CDR2 YNNKEL (reference sequence). Losses at the gene ends were 4 bases for V and 7 bases for J; bases not matched to a gene: 5. The CDR3 loop spans 15 amino acids. CDR3 in amino acids: CASSLLAGEDGELFF. DNA of the CDR3: TGTGCCAGCAGCCTACTAGCGGGAGAGGACGGGGAGCTGTTTTTT.

This clone showed up just once. The J gene is TRBJ2-7, the V gene TRBV6-2 or TRBV6-3; 11 bases line up with TRBD2. CDR1 is MNHEY, CDR2 SVGEGT, per germline. The CDR3 consists of 13 residues. The junction had 4 bases not matched to a gene; V was cut back by 5 bases and J by 7 bases. CDR3 DNA sequence: TGTGCCAGCAGTGCCAGACTAGCGGGAGAGCAGTACGTC. Translating it yields CASSARLAGEQYV.

This clone was detected a few times. V gene TRBV4-3 combines with J gene TRBJ2-1, with D perhaps matching TRBD1 (5 bases). Per germline, CDR1 LGHNA and CDR2 YSLEER. This CDR3 is 15 amino acids long. Trimming left V 1 base short and J 0 bases short, with 7 bases between. The chain's CDR3 is CASSQGQSSYNEQFF. CDR3 nucleotide sequence: TGCGCCAGCAGCCAAGGACAGAGCTCCTACAATGAGCAGTTCTTC.

This chain connects TRBV24-1 to TRBJ1-1, with D possibly TRBD1 on 5 matching bases. The V gene lost 7 bases and the J gene lost 5 bases, with 16 bases spanning the gap. The V gene's germline CDR1 is KGHDR and CDR2 SFDVKD. This CDR3 has 14 amino acids. CDR3 in DNA: TGTGCCACCAGGCAAGGGCAGGGTTTAACTGAAGCTTTCTTT. It encodes CATRQGQGLTEAFF.

This clone showed up just once. This chain links TRBV18 with TRBJ2-3; a weak D match, TRBD1 (6 bases). The CDR3 length is 14 residues. Germline CDR1 and CDR2: KGHSH and LQKENI. Deletions cut 3 bases from V and 6 bases from J, with 13 bases between. CDR3 bases: TGTGCCAGCTCACCGGCCACAGGGAAGGATACGCAGTATTTT. Its translation: CASSPATGKDTQYF.

The genes are TRBV7-5 and TRBJ2-1; the table's D call, TRBD2, was not checked against the DNA. TRBV7-5 represents a pseudogene. CDR3 size: 17 residues. CDR3 amino acids: CARSLRLAGGPGNEQFF. The CDR3 coding sequence is TGTGCCAGAAGCTTAAGACTAGCGGGAGGGCCAGGAAATGAGCAGTTCTTC.

Regarding this clone: This specimen includes other DNA sequences encoding the same CDR3. This chain links TRBV5-1 with TRBJ1-2; tentative D call: TRBD1 (6 bases). The CDR3 consists of 15 residues. Germline CDR1 SGHRS, CDR2 YFSETQ. The V end was cut by 0 bases, the J end by 0 bases, with 9 bases between. In DNA form, the CDR3 reads TGCGCCAGCAGCTTGGACGGACAGCCTAACTATGGCTACACCTTC. The encoded protein is CASSLDGQPNYGYTF.

The gene calls are TRBV11-3 and TRBJ2-1, with D hard to call. Deletions cut 3 bases from V and 8 bases from J, with 17 bases between. Per the germline V gene, CDR1 is SGHNT and CDR2 is YENEEA. The CDR3 spans 15 residues. The CDR3 sequence: CASSLDPRSYYEQFF. CDR3 coding DNA: TGTGCCAGCAGCTTGGACCCACGAAGTTACTATGAGCAGTTCTTC. The full variable domain, in which reference TRBV11-3 and TRBJ2-1 provide the parts outside the CDR3, is EAGVVQSPRYKIIEKKQPVAFWCNPISGHNTLYWYLQNLGQGPELLIRYENEEAVDDSQLPKDRFSAERLKGVDSTLKIQPAELGDSAVYLCASSLDPRSYYEQFFGPGTRLTVL.

DNA for the CDR3: TGTGCCAGCACCCGGGGAGCGGATTTCTACGAGCAGTACTTC. This encodes CASTRGADFYEQYF. V gene TRBV5-6 combines with J gene TRBJ2-7, with D maybe TRBD2 (5 bases). V gave up 6 bases and J gave up 3 bases, with 16 bases separating them. Germline CDR1 is SGHDT and CDR2 is YYEEEE. The CDR3 loop spans 14 amino acids.

This clone was counted a single time. The chain couples TRBV5-4 to TRBJ2-4; D possibly corresponds to TRBD1 (6 bases). The germline V and J ends were trimmed by 4 bases and 7 bases, with 18 bases remaining between them. The CDR3 is 15 amino acids. CDR1 and CDR2 from the germline V gene are SGHNT and YYREEE (reference sequence). In nucleotides, the CDR3 is TGTGCCAGCAGCCCTGAACAGGGTAATGGGAACATTCAGTACTTC. Translating gives CASSPEQGNGNIQYF.

The V and J genes are TRBV6-5 and TRBJ2-2; 7 bases agree with TRBD2. CDR3 size: 13 residues. Germline V CDR1 and CDR2: MNHEY, SVGAGI. The junction had 3 bases not matched to a gene; V was cut back by 8 bases and J by 3 bases. The CDR3 region is CASGLADTGELFF. CDR3 DNA: TGTGCCAGCGGCCTAGCGGACACCGGGGAGCTGTTTTTT.

This clone came up once. This sequence joins TRBV14 and TRBJ2-1; 8 bases are shared with TRBD1. CDR1 is SGHDN, CDR2 FVKESK, per germline. V gave up 1 base and J gave up 4 bases; unmatched junction bases: 12. The CDR3 loop spans 18 amino acids. The DNA for the CDR3 is TGTGCCAGCAGCCAAGGCCTGGTGAGTGGACAGGGATACAATGAGCAGTTCTTC. Protein: CASSQGLVSGQGYNEQFF.

This clone has more than one count but fewer than ten. The V gene is TRBV14, the J gene TRBJ1-6; a possible D gene is TRBD1 (5 bases). Germline CDR1 SGHDN, CDR2 FVKESK. Between the trimmed V and J ends, which lost 1 base and 7 bases, there was a span of 5 bases. This CDR3 is built from 13 residues. The CDR3 loop is CASSQGQNSPLHF. The CDR3 DNA follows: TGTGCCAGCAGCCAAGGACAGAATTCACCCCTCCACTTT.

The CDR3 spells CASSLEPVMNTEAFF. CDR3 nucleotides: TGTGCCAGCAGCTTAGAGCCTGTCATGAACACTGAAGCTTTCTTT. The chain joins TRBV7-9 to TRBJ1-1; D is ambiguous. Trimming shortened V by 1 base and J by 0 bases, and 9 bases separated the two germline ends. Germline V lookup: CDR1 SEHNR, CDR2 FQNEAQ (reference sequence). This CDR3 is built from 15 residues.

The chain uses TRBV27 and TRBJ1-5; D perhaps matches TRBD1 (6 bases). This CDR3 comprises 15 residues. Per the germline V gene, CDR1 is MNHEY and CDR2 is SMNVEV (reference sequence). Trimming cost V 6 bases and J 6 bases, with 18 bases left between them. In nucleotides, the CDR3 is TGTGCCAGCAGAGCCTCCCGACAGGTGGTTCAGCCCCAGCATTTT. Encoded protein: CASRASRQVVQPQHF.

This clone showed up just a few times. V and J are TRBV12-1 and TRBJ2-1; TRBD2, the table's D call, was not compared with the DNA. TRBV12-1 is annotated as a pseudogene. This CDR3 contains 16 residues. In nucleotides, the CDR3 is TGTGCCAGCAGCTCCCTGACTAGCCCTCATAGACATGAGCAGTTCTTC. Residues: CASSSLTSPHRHEQFF.